This T cell receptor beta chain was sequenced in a study of identical twins. CDR3 length: 13 amino acids. V was shortened by 2 bases and J by 2 bases, with 7 bases between the two germline ends. Each CDR3 protein is one row after TCRdb ran MiXCR on the 5' RACE reads. The repertoire includes under 1 million distinct CDR3 sequences, 9% to 15% of them detected once, and around 1.5% sits in the top ten. This clonotype was detected ten times or more. These same records also appear under a second study, on yellow fever vaccine responses in identical twins.

The sequenced sample consisted of PBMCs. V usage is TRBV12-3 or TRBV12-4 and J usage is TRBJ2-7; no clear D. This TCR was recovered from a young woman in good health. The CDR3 DNA is TGTGCCAGCAGTTTACATTCCCCCTACGAGCAGTACGTC. This gives the protein CASSLHSPYEQYV.